The 30 T cell receptor beta chains given below trace back to one sample, sequenced in a study of beta chain features in type 1 diabetes. Expressed TCRB transcripts were sequenced, since all the RNA that had been isolated was reverse transcribed. Repertoires were generated with immunoSEQ multiplex PCR, while TCRdb's copy carries only in-frame clones and drops some. The sample lists tens of thousands of clones, over 50% occurring once. The sequenced sample consisted of Tregs from blood. The receptors originated from a woman in her late teens or twenties in good health.

The V call is TRBV10-3, the J call TRBJ1-5, with D possibly matching TRBD1 (6 bases). This CDR3 contains 15 residues. V was trimmed by 0 bases and J by 6 bases, leaving 12 bases between them. In germline, CDR1 is ENHRY, CDR2 SYGVKD. This CDR3 reads CAISESPARGQPQHF. The CDR3, as DNA: TGTGCCATCAGTGAGTCCCCGGCCAGGGGTCAGCCCCAGCATTTT.

The V gene is TRBV28, the J gene TRBJ2-1; 9 positions agree with TRBD2. Germline CDR1 MDHEN, CDR2 SYDVKM. This CDR3 is built from 17 residues. Trimming removed 0 bases from V and 0 bases from J; junction bases left unmatched: 3. CDR3 loop: CASSLWGSGSSYNEQFF. The CDR3 DNA reads TGTGCCAGCAGTTTATGGGGTAGCGGGAGCTCCTACAATGAGCAGTTCTTC.

This clone was seen a single time. The V and J genes are TRBV7-2 and TRBJ2-5; maybe TRBD2 (5 bases). The CDR3 is made up of 14 amino acids. Germline CDR1 SGHTA, CDR2 FQGNSA. Between the trimmed V and J ends, which lost 3 bases and 2 bases, there was a span of 10 bases. Here the CDR3 DNA reads TGTGCCAGCAGCTTGTCGGGGATTCAAGAGACCCAGTACTTC. Translated, it gives CASSLSGIQETQYF.

This clone was seen more than once but under ten times. V usage is TRBV10-3 and J usage is TRBJ2-7; maybe TRBD2 (6 bases). This CDR3 contains 15 residues. The germline V gene has CDR1 ENHRY and CDR2 SYGVKD. V shed 6 bases and J shed 5 bases, with 20 bases lying between them. The DNA for the CDR3 is TGTGCCATCAGATCACTTTCCCCGGGGGACCACGAGCAGTACTTC. Its translation: CAIRSLSPGDHEQYF.

The V and J genes are TRBV21-1 and TRBJ2-2; TRBD2 is the table's D call, not checked against the DNA. TRBV21-1 is termed a pseudogene. This CDR3 is built from 18 residues. This CDR3 reads CASSKGALAGGWTGELFF. In DNA form, the CDR3 reads TGTGCCAGCAGCAAAGGGGCACTAGCGGGAGGGTGGACCGGGGAGCTGTTTTTT.

The chain is built from TRBV30 and TRBJ1-5; tentative D call: TRBD1 (5 bases). The CDR3 contains 16 residues. Looked up from germline, CDR1 is GTSNPN and CDR2 is SVGIG (reference sequence). The V and J ends lost 0 bases and 7 bases respectively, with 19 bases between them. As DNA, the CDR3 is TGTGCCTGGAGTGTAGGTCCGGGTGGAAGGGGACAGCCCCAGCATTTT. Its translation: CAWSVGPGGRGQPQHF.

The chain employs TRBV18 and TRBJ2-5; a possible D gene is TRBD2 (5 bases). Germline CDR1 reads KGHSH; CDR2 reads LQKENI. V was cut by 8 bases and J by 2 bases, with 15 bases left in between. There are 14 residues in the CDR3. The CDR3 here is CASETNRAQETQYF. The CDR3 region has the DNA TGTGCCAGCGAGACTAACAGAGCGCAAGAGACCCAGTACTTC. Looking up the rest from reference TRBV18 and TRBJ2-5 gives the full variable domain: NAGVMQNPRHLVRRRGQEARLRCSPMKGHSHVYWYRQLPEEGLKFMVYLQKENIIDESGMPKERFSAEFPKEGPSILRIQQVVRGDSAAYFCASETNRAQETQYFGPGTRLLVL.

This clone appeared a few times. The chain has TRBV7-9 and TRBJ2-3, with 13 bases matching TRBD2. Germline loops: CDR1 SEHNR, CDR2 FQNEAQ (reference sequence). Germline trimming cut 4 bases from V and 1 base from J; bases unmatched to any gene: 5. This CDR3 comprises 17 residues. DNA of the CDR3: TGTGCCAGCAGCTGGACTAGCGGGAGAAGTCGCACAGATACGCAGTATTTT. Its protein is CASSWTSGRSRTDTQYF.

This clone appeared a few times. V gene TRBV7-2 combines with J gene TRBJ2-1, with 10 bases lining up with TRBD2. The CDR3 runs to 16 residues. Looked up from germline, CDR1 is SGHTA and CDR2 is FQGNSA. With V trimmed by 5 bases and J by 2 bases, 6 bases remained unmatched. The CDR3 sequence: CASSHQGLAAYNEQFF. In DNA, the CDR3 is TGTGCCAGCAGCCACCAAGGACTAGCGGCCTACAATGAGCAGTTCTTC.

This chain connects TRBV7-2 to TRBJ2-3; TRBD1 matches at 8 bases. With 4 bases clipped from V and 0 bases from J, the junction kept 3 bases outside the gene matches. The CDR3 is 15 amino acids. Germline V gene lookup returns CDR1 SGHTA and CDR2 FQGNSA. DNA of the CDR3: TGTGCCAGCAGCTCAAGACAGGGGAGCACAGATACGCAGTATTTT. This sequence encodes CASSSRQGSTDTQYF. Looking up the rest from reference TRBV7-2 and TRBJ2-3 gives the full variable domain: GAGVSQSPSNKVTEKGKDVELRCDPISGHTALYWYRQSLGQGLEFLIYFQGNSAPDKSGLPSDRFSAERTGGSVSTLTIQRTQQEDSAVYLCASSSRQGSTDTQYFGPGTRLTVL.

This clone has a handful of counts. This sequence joins TRBV6-6 and TRBJ2-7; 13 bases are shared with TRBD2. The CDR3 covers 15 residues. Germline values: CDR1 MNHNY, CDR2 SVGAGI (reference sequence). V lost 6 bases and J lost 6; bases outside the gene matches: 8. The CDR3 reads CASRATSGRLVEQYF. The CDR3 DNA reads as TGTGCCAGCAGGGCGACTAGCGGGAGGTTGGTCGAGCAGTACTTC.

This clone was found a few times. This chain joins TRBV7-9 and TRBJ2-2, with TRBD2 identical over 8 bases. Unmatched junction bases numbered 14, after V lost 10 bases and J lost 7 bases. The CDR3 length is 15 residues. Per germline, CDR1 SEHNR and CDR2 FQNEAQ (reference sequence). Written as DNA, the CDR3 is TGTGCCACGAAAACTAGCGGATCCTATAGCGGGGAGCTGTTTTTT. Translation gives CATKTSGSYSGELFF.

In its sample, this clone was seen a few times. V gene TRBV2 combines with J gene TRBJ1-2, with D possibly being TRBD1 (5 bases). The CDR3 is made up of 13 amino acids. In germline, CDR1 is SNHLY, CDR2 FYNNEI. V lost 5 bases and J 0 bases, leaving 7 bases between the germline ends. The CDR3 reads CASSRQTNYGYTF. CDR3 DNA: TGTGCCAGCAGTCGACAGACTAACTATGGCTACACCTTC.

The table lists this clone with a few counts. The chain has TRBV30 and TRBJ1-5, with TRBD1 identical over 9 bases. The germline gives CDR1 GTSNPN, CDR2 SVGIG (reference sequence). This CDR3 contains 16 residues. V was pared by 2 bases and J by 4 bases, with 9 bases of the junction left unmatched. The CDR3 coding sequence is TGTGCCTGGAGTTCAGCCGGGACAGGGATAAATCAGCCCCAGCATTTT. This encodes CAWSSAGTGINQPQHF.

The genes are TRBV7-3 and TRBJ2-2; 8 bases match TRBD1. V gave up 4 bases and J gave up 6 bases; unmatched junction bases: 7. Germline CDR1 SGHTA, CDR2 FQGTGA. The CDR3 length is 15 residues. CDR3 sequence: CASSSQGARSGELFF. The CDR3 DNA sequence: TGTGCCAGCAGCTCCCAGGGGGCGCGGTCCGGGGAGCTGTTTTTT.

This chain joins TRBV25-1 and TRBJ1-1, with a possible D match to TRBD1 (5 bases). Germline CDR1 reads MGHDK; CDR2 reads SYGVNS. The CDR3 has 14 residues. V was pared by 7 bases and J by 0 bases, with 12 bases between. The CDR3 nucleotides read TGTGCCAGCACGATGGGGGGGGTGAACACTGAAGCTTTCTTT. Its translation: CASTMGGVNTEAFF.

The chain links TRBV5-1 to TRBJ2-3; TRBD1 agrees at 9 bases. J gave up 5 bases and V 4 bases, and 5 bases lay outside the gene matches. The V gene's germline CDR1 is SGHRS and CDR2 YFSETQ. CDR3 length equals 14 residues. Here the CDR3 reads CASSMGQGGDTQYF. CDR3 DNA sequence: TGCGCCAGCAGCATGGGACAGGGAGGAGATACGCAGTATTTT.

The gene calls are TRBV28 and TRBJ1-3, with D tentatively TRBD1 (5 bases). The CDR3 loop spans 14 amino acids. The germline V and J ends were trimmed by 6 bases and 1 base, with 10 bases remaining between them. Germline V CDR1 and CDR2: MDHEN, SYDVKM. DNA of the CDR3: TGTGCCAGCAGAATTACAGGATCTGGAAACACCATATATTTT. This translates into CASRITGSGNTIYF.

This clone was observed a handful of times. V gene TRBV7-9 combines with J gene TRBJ1-2; TRBD1 aligns across 10 bases. The junction had 5 bases not matched to a gene; V was cut back by 5 bases and J by 2 bases. The CDR3 extends over 15 amino acids. Germline V gene lookup returns CDR1 SEHNR and CDR2 FQNEAQ (reference sequence). The CDR3 spells CASSPRTGGNYGYTF. The CDR3 coding sequence is TGTGCCAGCAGCCCAAGGACAGGGGGAAACTATGGCTACACCTTC.

The chain employs TRBV10-3 and TRBJ1-5; the D gene is possibly TRBD1 (6 bases). Germline V gene sequence: CDR1 ENHRY, CDR2 SYGVKD. The length of the CDR3 is 13 residues. V was cut by 5 bases and J by 5 bases, with 10 bases left in between. The CDR3 DNA is TGTGCCATCAGTTTACAGGGTGATCAGCCCCAGCATTTT. It translates to CAISLQGDQPQHF.

The chain couples TRBV28 to TRBJ2-7; D is unclear. Germline V CDR1 and CDR2: MDHEN, SYDVKM. The CDR3 is made up of 12 amino acids. Trimming removed 1 base at V and 3 bases at J, with 4 bases between. The CDR3 coding sequence is TGTGCCAGCAGTTTATACGGCTACGAGCAGTACTTC. Its translation: CASSLYGYEQYF.

The chain is built from TRBV6-5 and TRBJ1-5, with 7 bases that match TRBD1. The germline gives CDR1 MNHEY, CDR2 SVGAGI. J gave up 2 bases and V 6 bases, and 4 bases lay outside the gene matches. The length of the CDR3 is 14 residues. DNA for the CDR3: TGTGCCAGCAGAGAAACAGGGGGCAATCAGCCCCAGCATTTT. Amino acids: CASRETGGNQPQHF.

J is TRBJ1-3 and V is TRBV9, with D possibly TRBD1 on 6 matching bases. The germline V gene encodes CDR1 SGDLS and CDR2 YYNGEE. The CDR3 has 13 residues. V was cut by 5 bases and J by 1 base, with 7 bases left in between. CDR3 protein: CASSTGSGNTIYF. CDR3 sequence (DNA): TGTGCCAGCAGTACAGGGTCTGGAAACACCATATATTTT.

The chain has TRBV2 and TRBJ1-4; TRBD1 matches 10 bases. The CDR3 extends over 18 amino acids. V lost 5 bases, J lost 0 bases, and 9 bases stayed unmatched. Germline V CDR1 and CDR2: SNHLY, FYNNEI. Here the CDR3 DNA reads TGTGCCAGCAGTCCTGGAAGGACAGGGGGTGCAACTAATGAAAAACTGTTTTTT. Its protein is CASSPGRTGGATNEKLFF.

This sequence joins TRBV16 and TRBJ2-7; 8 nucleotides line up with TRBD2. From germline, CDR1 is KGHSY and CDR2 FQNENV. V lost 4 bases, J lost 5 bases, and 19 bases stayed unmatched. The CDR3 extends over 18 amino acids. In nucleotides, the CDR3 is TGTGCCAGCAGCCTTTTGACGGGAGGGCCGTGGGTCGACCACGAGCAGTACTTC. Translating gives CASSLLTGGPWVDHEQYF.

J is TRBJ2-5 and V is TRBV7-2; the match to TRBD1 covers 7 bases. J was trimmed by 5 bases and V by 5 bases; bases with no gene match: 8. From germline, CDR1 is SGHTA and CDR2 FQGNSA. The CDR3 runs 14 residues. This chain's CDR3 is CASSLNRGQETQYF. Written as DNA, the CDR3 is TGTGCCAGCAGCCTGAACAGGGGCCAGGAGACCCAGTACTTC.

This clone has only a few counts. The chain employs TRBV19 and TRBJ2-5, with TRBD2 matching 11 bases. The last part of the DNA fits TRBJ2-7 better; the J call may be wrong. The CDR3 loop spans 14 amino acids. CDR1 is LNHDA, CDR2 SQIVND, per germline (reference sequence). The chain's CDR3 is CASSSSGRMNEQYF. The CDR3 DNA follows: TGTGCCAGTAGCTCTAGCGGGAGGATGAACGAGCAGTACTTC.

The rearrangement joins TRBV19 to TRBJ2-1; 14 nucleotides match TRBD2. The CDR3 extends over 15 amino acids. From germline, CDR1 is LNHDA and CDR2 SQIVND (reference sequence). J lost 9 bases, V lost 9 bases, and 10 bases had no gene match. The CDR3 DNA reads TGTGCCAGCCGTGGGACTAGCGGGAGTTTCGCTGAGCAGTTCTTC. It is translated as CASRGTSGSFAEQFF.

The J gene is TRBJ2-7, the V gene TRBV7-2; 10 bases are shared with TRBD2. CDR3 length: 15 amino acids. Looked up from germline, CDR1 is SGHTA and CDR2 is FQGNSA. V trimming: 2 bases; J trimming: 2 bases; junction bases outside the gene matches: 3. The CDR3 nucleotides read TGTGCCAGCAGCTTACGGACTAGCGGTCCCTACGAGCAGTACTTC. It encodes CASSLRTSGPYEQYF.

The chain is built from TRBV5-1 and TRBJ1-2, with unresolved D. Germline CDR1 reads SGHRS; CDR2 reads YFSETQ. The ends were cut back, 4 bases at V and 0 bases at J, with 10 bases in the middle. The CDR3 totals 14 residues. CDR3 DNA: TGCGCCAGCAGCGGCGGGTCCCCTAACTATGGCTACACCTTC. Its protein product is CASSGGSPNYGYTF.